The T cell receptor beta chain described here comes from a study of T cell responses to AZD1222 COVID-19 vaccine. Overall study results and limits: Donor demographics were predominantly white British with a female majority; clonal diversity may be underestimated. Researchers report vaccine-associated CD4 TCRs spanning spike, with dominance at 160-218 and 743-854.

The method was immunoSEQ multiplex PCR; TCRdb's version includes in-frame clones alone and lacks a portion of them. The data show about 130,000 clones, approximately 89% seen once. This clone has a handful of counts. The target antigen is unknown. CDR3 length: 14 amino acids. V lost 7 bases and J 0 bases, leaving 10 bases between the germline ends. The germline V gene encodes CDR1 GTSNPN and CDR2 SVGIG (reference sequence). The origin of this receptor is an adult in good health. The chain is built from TRBV30 and TRBJ1-6; D uncertain. Sequencing was performed on peripheral blood, taken on day 0 of AZD1222 vaccination. The CDR3 loop is CASGRSSYNSPLHF. The CDR3 coding sequence is TGTGCCTCGGGGAGGAGCTCCTATAATTCACCCCTCCACTTT. The whole variable domain, remainder taken from reference TRBV30 and TRBJ1-6, is SQTIHQWPATLVQPVGSPLSLECTVEGTSNPNLYWYRQAAGRGLQLLFYSVGIGQISSEVPQNLSASRPQDRQFILSSKKLLLSDSGFYLCASGRSSYNSPLHFGNGTRLTVT.